A single sample is the source of the 8 T cell receptor beta chains below, sequenced in a study of shared clonotypes between healthy human individuals. Sequencing used immunoSEQ multiplex PCR; TCRdb keeps in-frame clones, though not all of them. There are roughly 2,500,000 clones in the sample; more than 85% occur only once, and 0.36% lies in the top ten. The material sequenced was naive CD4+ T cells from PBMCs. Stated subset: CD45RA+ positively selected. The source of these receptors is a man between 18 and 35 years old in good health. Some clones in this sample may be carry-over from other donors' samples.

This chain joins TRBV30 and TRBJ2-2, with TRBD2 matching 11 bases. This CDR3 has 16 amino acids. Germline loops: CDR1 GTSNPN, CDR2 SVGIG (reference sequence). With 0 bases clipped from V and 2 bases from J, the junction kept 2 bases outside the gene matches. This CDR3 is CAWSVGTSGNTGELFF. DNA of the CDR3: TGTGCCTGGAGTGTCGGGACTAGCGGTAACACCGGGGAGCTGTTTTTT.

The chain links TRBV10-1 to TRBJ1-1; 11 nucleotides line up with TRBD1. CDR3 length equals 13 residues. Germline-derived CDR1 and CDR2 are WNHNN and SYGVQD (reference sequence). The J segment lost 5 bases and the V segment lost 7 bases, leaving 3 bases of the junction unmatched. CDR3 loop: CASTGQGETEAFF. The CDR3 nucleotides are TGCGCCAGCACGGGACAGGGGGAAACTGAAGCTTTCTTT.

This chain links TRBV2 with TRBJ2-5; 8 nucleotides line up with TRBD2. CDR1 is SNHLY and CDR2 is FYNNEI in the germline V gene. This CDR3 comprises 15 residues. Losses at the gene ends were 5 bases for V and 4 bases for J; bases not matched to a gene: 9. The CDR3 DNA is TGTGCCAGCAGTTTTCGGCTAGCGGGTCTAGAGACCCAGTACTTC. Residues: CASSFRLAGLETQYF.

With regard to this clone: Other DNA sequences within the sample encode an identical CDR3. The chain recombines TRBV6-6 with TRBJ2-7; no firm D call. V was pared by 0 bases and J by 5 bases, with 5 bases between. Germline V gives CDR1 MNHNY, CDR2 SVGAGI (reference sequence). The CDR3 runs 12 residues. The CDR3 coding sequence is TGTGCCAGCAGTTACTCAAGGGACGAGCAGTACTTC. Residues: CASSYSRDEQYF.

The gene calls are TRBV7-3 and TRBJ2-5; either TRBD1 or TRBD2 may supply D (5 bases each). Trimming removed 1 base from V and 5 bases from J, with 14 bases in between. The germline gives CDR1 SGHTA, CDR2 FQGTGA. The CDR3 length is 15 residues. The CDR3 DNA reads TGTGCCAGCAGCTTAATGGTGGGCAGGGAGGAGACCCAGTACTTC. Its translation: CASSLMVGREETQYF.

The chain employs TRBV9 and TRBJ2-7, with 10 bases fitting TRBD1. This CDR3 contains 15 residues. Germline CDR1 is SGDLS and CDR2 is YYNGEE. V was pared by 5 bases and J by 2 bases, with 7 bases of the junction left unmatched. This chain's CDR3 is CASSRAGTGAYEQYF. The CDR3 region has the DNA TGTGCCAGCAGTCGTGCCGGGACAGGGGCCTACGAGCAGTACTTC. The full variable domain, in which reference TRBV9 and TRBJ2-7 provide the parts outside the CDR3, is DSGVTQTPKHLITATGQRVTLRCSPRSGDLSVYWYQQSLDQGLQFLIQYYNGEERAKGNILERFSAQQFPDLHSELNLSSLELGDSALYFCASSRAGTGAYEQYFGPGTRLTVT.

V is TRBV4-2 and J is TRBJ2-5, with 10 bases fitting TRBD1. This CDR3 comprises 15 residues. Trimming removed 1 base from V and 1 base from J; junction bases left unmatched: 0. Germline CDR1 is LGHNA and CDR2 is YNFKEQ. DNA for the CDR3: TGTGCCAGCAGCCAAGGGACAGGGGGCCAAGAGACCCAGTACTTC. Protein sequence: CASSQGTGGQETQYF.

V and J are TRBV5-4 and TRBJ2-4; tentative D call: TRBD2 (6 bases). The CDR3 contains 16 residues. V lost 4 bases and J lost 0, with 14 bases in between. CDR1 is SGHNT and CDR2 is YYREEE in the germline V gene (reference sequence). CDR3 in DNA: TGTGCCAGCAGCCTGGCCGCGGGACTAGCCAAAAACATTCAGTACTTC. Encoded protein: CASSLAAGLAKNIQYF.